This T cell receptor beta chain was identified during a study of blood T cell repertoires in COVID-19. The V gene lost 4 bases and the J gene lost 5 bases, with 16 bases spanning the gap. CDR3 length equals 14 residues. Germline loops: CDR1 SQVTM, CDR2 ANQGSEA. Measured with immunoSEQ multiplex PCR; TCRdb has only the in-frame clones, and not every one. The sample shows about 210,000 clones, 85% of them seen only once. The chain links TRBV29-1 to TRBJ2-3, with D perhaps TRBD2 (7 bases). This sequence was found in a man in his forties or fifties with COVID-19, enrolled during active disease. What was sequenced was peripheral blood. The CDR3 bases are TGCAGCGTTGTAGTGGGGGGGGCTTTAGATACGCAGTATTTT. Translation gives CSVVVGGALDTQYF.